This TCR beta chain emerged from a study of regulatory T cells in long-lasting Graves disease. Study-level results: New patients shared roughly 1,000 public clonotypes, fewer than the approximately 2,700 shared by persistent patients.

V was clipped by 5 bases and J by 5 bases, with 13 bases between them. The CDR3 loop spans 14 amino acids. The TCR beta library used iRepertoire HTBI primers with Arm-PCR amplification of CDR3. MiXCR, run by TCRdb on the multiplex PCR reads, gives a single entry per CDR3 protein. The sample yields more than 300,000 distinct CDR3 sequences, about 12% seen once. This clonotype was counted at least ten times. Its antigen is not identified. Sample time point: newly diagnosed GD, antithyroid drugs for less than 3 months. RNA from PBMCs was the source of the TCR library. The data were also submitted as part of a second study, on T cells in Graves' hyperthyroidism and ophthalmopathy.

Sample: peripheral blood mononuclear cells (PBMCs), taken at new diagnosis, from a patient treated with antithyroid drugs. The receptor's source is a woman younger than 30 with Graves disease. The chain has TRBV12-3 or TRBV12-4 and TRBJ2-1; no definite D call. In DNA, the CDR3 is TGTGCCAGCAGTGCGATTTTTGAGAACAATGAGCAGTTCTTC. Translating it yields CASSAIFENNEQFF.